The 27 T cell receptor beta chains below all came from one sample that was sequenced in a study of blood T cell repertoires in COVID-19. Profiled with immunoSEQ multiplex PCR; TCRdb holds only in-frame clones, not every one. This sample has approximately 90,000 clones; 85% occur once, and the top ten carry around 3.7%. The sample was peripheral blood. These receptors were taken from a man aged 50 to 60 with acute or convalescent COVID-19.

The chain joins TRBV14 to TRBJ2-5; TRBD1 is a possible D gene (5 bases). CDR1 SGHDN and CDR2 FVKESK come from the germline V gene. Trimming stripped 3 bases from V and 2 bases from J, with 13 bases between. This CDR3 has 15 residues. DNA for the CDR3: TGTGCCAGCAGCCAGACTCCCAGGGTACAAGAGACCCAGTACTTC. This sequence encodes CASSQTPRVQETQYF.

The chain carries TRBV6-5 and TRBJ2-3, with 7 bases lining up with TRBD2. The trim removed 0 bases at V and 4 bases at J, leaving 4 bases unmatched. CDR3 length: 15 residues. Looked up from germline, CDR1 is MNHEY and CDR2 is SVGAGI. In DNA, the CDR3 is TGTGCCAGCAGTTACTCAGGACTAGGGCCAGATACGCAGTATTTT. Translation: CASSYSGLGPDTQYF.

The chain recombines TRBV4-1 with TRBJ2-2; the D gene is possibly TRBD1 (6 bases). V was clipped by 5 bases and J by 4 bases, with 14 bases between them. The germline gives CDR1 MGHRA, CDR2 YSYEKL. This CDR3 has 15 residues. The DNA for the CDR3 is TGCGCCAGCAGCGACCGCGCAGGGGTCACCGGGGAGCTGTTTTTT. Its translation is CASSDRAGVTGELFF.

The gene calls are TRBV6-5 and TRBJ2-5; tentatively, D is TRBD2 (5 bases). The length of the CDR3 is 14 residues. CDR1 and CDR2 from the germline V gene are MNHEY and SVGAGI. Trimming left V 6 bases short and J 2 bases short, with 13 bases between. This CDR3 reads CASSNPRGQETQYF. The DNA for the CDR3 is TGTGCCAGCAGCAACCCGAGAGGGCAAGAGACCCAGTACTTC.

This clone has a single count. CDR3 amino acids: CASSPSEGSGNTIYF. The CDR3 region has the DNA TGTGCCAGCTCACCCTCCGAGGGTTCTGGAAACACCATATATTTT. This sequence joins TRBV18 and TRBJ1-3; D remains ambiguous. With 3 bases removed from V and 1 base from J, the gap between germline ends came to 10 bases. In germline, CDR1 is KGHSH, CDR2 LQKENI. The CDR3 covers 15 residues. Drawing the rest from reference TRBV18 and TRBJ1-3, the complete variable domain is NAGVMQNPRHLVRRRGQEARLRCSPMKGHSHVYWYRQLPEEGLKFMVYLQKENIIDESGMPKERFSAEFPKEGPSILRIQQVVRGDSAAYFCASSPSEGSGNTIYFGEGSWLTVV.

The chain carries TRBV6-2 or TRBV6-3 and TRBJ1-1, with TRBD1 matching 8 bases. This CDR3 contains 14 residues. Trimming at V came to 4 bases and at J to 5 bases, leaving 6 bases not matched to a gene. Germline lookup yields CDR1 MNHEY and CDR2 SVGEGT. DNA of the CDR3: TGTGCCAGCAGTTTTTCCAGGGGGCGTACTGAAGCTTTCTTT. This sequence encodes CASSFSRGRTEAFF.

The chain uses TRBV5-4 and TRBJ1-2, with D perhaps TRBD1 (6 bases). In germline, CDR1 is SGHNT, CDR2 YYREEE (reference sequence). CDR3 size: 14 residues. V shed 4 bases and J shed 2 bases, with 12 bases lying between them. The CDR3 DNA reads as TGTGCCAGCAGCCGGGAGGGGGACAACTATGGCTACACCTTC. Encoded protein: CASSREGDNYGYTF.

The chain employs TRBV3-1 (or the pseudogene TRBV3-2) and TRBJ1-3; 8 bases fit TRBD1. V trimming: 1 base; J trimming: 7 bases; junction bases outside the gene matches: 3. The CDR3 contains 14 residues. Germline CDR1 reads LGHDT; CDR2 reads YNNKEL (reference sequence). This chain's CDR3 is CASSQVSGGNTIYF. CDR3 DNA: TGTGCCAGCAGCCAAGTTTCAGGGGGCAACACCATATATTTT.

The V gene is TRBV6-5, the J gene TRBJ2-7; no definite D call. Germline V gene sequence: CDR1 MNHEY, CDR2 SVGAGI. This CDR3 comprises 13 residues. V was pared by 6 bases and J by 2 bases, with 11 bases between. CDR3 region: CASRQSDPYEQYF. The CDR3 DNA reads as TGTGCCAGCAGACAATCCGATCCCTACGAGCAGTACTTC.

The chain links TRBV6-5 to TRBJ2-5; D possibly corresponds to TRBD1 (6 bases). Trimming cost V 7 bases and J 4 bases, with 19 bases left between them. Per germline, CDR1 MNHEY and CDR2 SVGAGI. The CDR3 sequence is 15 residues long. The CDR3 protein is CASTRGTTSVETQYF. CDR3 in DNA: TGTGCCAGCACGAGGGGGACAACCTCCGTAGAGACCCAGTACTTC.

The genes are TRBV29-1 and TRBJ2-1; 12 bases agree with TRBD1. This CDR3 region has 15 residues. With 4 bases clipped from V and 1 base from J, the junction kept 2 bases outside the gene matches. Germline-derived CDR1 and CDR2 are SQVTM and ANQGSEA. This CDR3 reads CSVGDRGRSYNEQFF. The CDR3 nucleotides are TGCAGCGTTGGGGACAGGGGGCGATCCTACAATGAGCAGTTCTTC.

The chain is built from TRBV6-5 and TRBJ1-6, with TRBD1 identical over 7 bases. Unmatched junction bases numbered 8, after V lost 6 bases and J lost 6 bases. The CDR3 sequence is 15 residues long. Germline assignment: CDR1 MNHEY and CDR2 SVGAGI. The CDR3 sequence is CASSAGTESNSPLHF. In nucleotides, the CDR3 is TGTGCCAGCAGCGCCGGGACAGAGTCTAATTCACCCCTCCACTTT.

The chain joins TRBV12-5 to TRBJ1-5; D perhaps matches TRBD1 (5 bases). The V end lost 1 base, the J end lost 2 bases, and 9 bases lay between the germline ends. The germline gives CDR1 LGHNT, CDR2 FRNRAP. The CDR3 consists of 15 residues. DNA for the CDR3: TGTGCTAGTGGTTTGGACAGGATGGGCAATCAGCCCCAGCATTTT. It encodes CASGLDRMGNQPQHF. The full variable domain, completed using reference TRBV12-5 and TRBJ1-5, is DARVTQTPRHKVTEMGQEVTMRCQPILGHNTVFWYRQTMMQGLELLAYFRNRAPLDDSGMPKDRFSAEMPDATLATLKIQPSEPRDSAVYFCASGLDRMGNQPQHFGDGTRLSIL.

This clone has a handful of counts. The gene calls are TRBV19 and TRBJ2-7, with D possibly TRBD1 on 5 matching bases. V was trimmed by 10 bases and J by 6 bases, leaving 16 bases between them. The germline CDR1 and CDR2 sequences are LNHDA and SQIVND (reference sequence). The CDR3 length is 12 residues. The CDR3 DNA follows: TGTGCCACTTCCAGGGTTCCCCTCGAGCAGTACTTC. Translation: CATSRVPLEQYF.

The chain uses TRBV27 and TRBJ1-6; D unresolved. The CDR3 spans 13 residues. Trimming took off 5 bases at V and 5 bases at J, with 7 bases between the two ends. Germline V gene data show CDR1 as MNHEY and CDR2 as SMNVEV (reference sequence). CDR3 nucleotide sequence: TGTGCCAGCAGTACCGGGAATAATTCACCCCTCCACTTT. Its protein product is CASSTGNNSPLHF.

The rearrangement uses TRBV9 and TRBJ1-5; D ambiguous. Germline V gene lookup returns CDR1 SGDLS and CDR2 YYNGEE. The CDR3 is 13 residues long. V was clipped by 2 bases and J by 8 bases, with 11 bases between them. The CDR3 DNA reads as TGTGCCAGCAGCGTGACGGGGATTGAGCCCCAGCATTTT. The encoded protein is CASSVTGIEPQHF.

The chain joins TRBV7-2 to TRBJ2-2; D remains ambiguous. The germline V and J ends were trimmed by 7 bases and 0 bases, with 9 bases remaining between them. The CDR3 length is 14 residues. The V gene's germline CDR1 is SGHTA and CDR2 FQGNSA. CDR3 sequence (DNA): TGTGCCAGCACGCGAGATGCGAACACCGGGGAGCTGTTTTTT. Translation gives CASTRDANTGELFF.

V is TRBV11-1 and J is TRBJ2-5; D ambiguous. The ends were cut back, 3 bases at V and 1 base at J, with 3 bases in the middle. Germline V CDR1 and CDR2: SGHAT, FQDESV (reference sequence). The CDR3 spans 12 residues. In DNA form, the CDR3 reads TGTGCCAGCAGCTTCGGCCAAGAGACCCAGTACTTC. Protein product: CASSFGQETQYF.

The chain links TRBV2 to TRBJ2-7; 7 nucleotides align to TRBD2. V shed 5 bases, J shed 0 bases, and the junction held 7 bases outside the gene matches. The CDR3 is 15 residues long. The germline V gene has CDR1 SNHLY and CDR2 FYNNEI. In DNA, the CDR3 is TGTGCCAGCAGTAATAACCGGGACTACTCCTACGAGCAGTACTTC. Its translation: CASSNNRDYSYEQYF.

The chain employs TRBV30 and TRBJ2-3; TRBD2 is a possible D gene (6 bases). Trimming pared 2 bases from V and 8 bases from J, leaving 14 bases between. The CDR3 spans 13 residues. Germline V gene sequence: CDR1 GTSNPN, CDR2 SVGIG (reference sequence). CDR3 in amino acids: CAWSWGVGITQYF. The CDR3 DNA follows: TGTGCCTGGAGTTGGGGGGTCGGGATTACGCAGTATTTT.

The J gene is TRBJ2-5, the V gene TRBV6-1; D gene unclear. Trimming removed 3 bases from V and 5 bases from J, with 10 bases in between. CDR3 size: 13 residues. Germline values: CDR1 MNHNS, CDR2 SASEGT. CDR3 protein: CASSESGWETQYF. The CDR3 DNA reads as TGTGCCAGCAGTGAGTCCGGTTGGGAGACCCAGTACTTC.

In the case of this clone: In the same sample, other DNA sequences code for this CDR3. The chain links TRBV7-2 to TRBJ2-1, with D perhaps matching TRBD2 (5 bases). Germline-derived CDR1 and CDR2 are SGHTA and FQGNSA. The CDR3 has 13 amino acids. V was trimmed by 4 bases and J by 7 bases, leaving 11 bases between them. The CDR3 protein is CASSSGRENEQFF. For the CDR3, the DNA is TGTGCCAGCAGCTCAGGACGGGAAAATGAGCAGTTCTTC.

The rearrangement uses TRBV30 and TRBJ1-1; TRBD1 matches at 7 bases. Germline CDR1 and CDR2: GTSNPN and SVGIG (reference sequence). There are 13 residues in the CDR3. Unmatched junction bases numbered 4, after V lost 3 bases and J lost 3 bases. The chain's CDR3 is CAWRTGWDTEAFF. For the CDR3, the DNA is TGTGCCTGGAGGACAGGGTGGGACACTGAAGCTTTCTTT.

This chain connects TRBV6-5 to TRBJ1-2, with TRBD1 matching 9 bases. Germline CDR1 reads MNHEY; CDR2 reads SVGAGI. Trimming at V came to 7 bases and at J to 4 bases, leaving 10 bases not matched to a gene. The CDR3 contains 15 residues. CDR3 nucleotide sequence: TGTGCCAGCACAAACCCCGGGACAGGGTTCTATGGCTACACCTTC. It yields the protein CASTNPGTGFYGYTF.

J is TRBJ2-1 and V is TRBV7-2; perhaps TRBD2 as D (5 bases). CDR1 SGHTA and CDR2 FQGNSA come from the germline V gene. Trimming left V 5 bases short and J 5 bases short, with 19 bases between. The CDR3 totals 16 residues. This CDR3 reads CASSPKRLASHNEQFF. In DNA form, the CDR3 reads TGTGCCAGCAGCCCTAAGCGGCTAGCCAGCCACAATGAGCAGTTCTTC.

The genes are TRBV28 and TRBJ2-7, with D possibly TRBD1 on 7 matching bases. Trimming removed 1 base at V and 5 bases at J, with 15 bases between. Germline CDR1 reads MDHEN; CDR2 reads SYDVKM. The length of the CDR3 is 15 residues. CDR3 DNA: TGTGCCAGCAGTTTATCCTCCAGGGGGAGGAACGAGCAGTACTTC. It codes for CASSLSSRGRNEQYF.

The V and J genes are TRBV7-2 and TRBJ2-7; TRBD2 matches at 13 bases. V trimming: 6 bases; J trimming: 3 bases; junction bases outside the gene matches: 14. Germline-derived CDR1 and CDR2 are SGHTA and FQGNSA. This CDR3 comprises 18 residues. For the CDR3, the DNA is TGTGCCAGCAGGCCAGGGACTAGCGGGAATAGTGGGGTCTACGAGCAGTACTTC. Translating it yields CASRPGTSGNSGVYEQYF.